This TCR beta chain is from a study of T cells in Graves' hyperthyroidism and ophthalmopathy. Study-wide context: Pretreatment peripheral blood was obtained at initial diagnosis.

TCR beta CDR3 region amplification was performed from RNA transcripts. The HTBI set primed first-round TCR CDR3 RT-PCR. TCRdb re-derived calls from the multiplex PCR reads in MiXCR, one entry per CDR3 protein. This table has nearly 250,000 distinct CDR3 sequences, more than 20% appearing once. Each diagnosis was grounded in clinical symptoms, serum thyroxine and TRAb, thyroid ultrasound, and orbital computed tomography. General study results and limits: Blood shared most expanded thyroid clonotypes above 0.001.

This clonotype has a count of ten or more. Its antigen is as yet unknown. This CDR3 spans 13 amino acids. V gave up 2 bases and J gave up 4 bases, with 8 bases separating them. Germline CDR1 is SEHNR and CDR2 is FQNEAQ (reference sequence). J is TRBJ2-5 and V is TRBV7-9; D not resolved. Sequenced sample: blood. The sequence was obtained from a middle-aged woman with Graves' ophthalmopathy. The CDR3 coding sequence is TGTGCCAGCAGCTTAACCGACCGAGAGACCCAGTACTTC. The encoded protein is CASSLTDRETQYF.